These 28 T cell receptor beta chains were sequenced from one sample in a study of regulatory T cells in long-lasting Graves disease. Assembly of TCR beta libraries relied on iRepertoire HTBI primers together with Arm-PCR of CDR3 regions. One entry per CDR3 protein, called by TCRdb with MiXCR from the multiplex PCR reads. Here the sample spans some 440,000 distinct CDR3 sequences, about a fifth being singletons. Indicated time point: persistent/refractory GD, antithyroid drugs over 5 years with positive TRAb. Making the TCR library involved RNA that had been extracted from PBMCs. This sample comprised peripheral blood mononuclear cells (PBMCs), obtained when the disease was refractory, from a patient treated with antithyroid drugs. Receptors were obtained from a female donor with Graves disease.

The chain couples TRBV24-1 to TRBJ2-1, with D maybe TRBD2 (6 bases). The CDR3 totals 12 residues. Germline CDR1 KGHDR, CDR2 SFDVKD. The ends were cut back, 9 bases at V and 7 bases at J, with 12 bases in the middle. CDR3 loop: CATGGSGNEQFF. CDR3 bases: TGTGCCACCGGAGGAAGCGGGAATGAGCAGTTCTTC.

J is TRBJ1-1 and V is TRBV30, with 10 bases fitting TRBD1. The CDR3 spans 14 residues. CDR1 is GTSNPN, CDR2 SVGIG, per germline (reference sequence). The trim removed 4 bases at V and 6 bases at J, leaving 8 bases unmatched. The CDR3 DNA reads as TGTGCCTGGACCACCGGGACAGGGGTTCCTGAAGCTTTCTTT. This sequence encodes CAWTTGTGVPEAFF.

The CDR3 protein is CASSGRQGGNTEAFF. In nucleotides, the CDR3 is TGTGCCAGCAGCGGACGACAGGGGGGGAACACTGAAGCTTTCTTT. V and J are TRBV7-2 and TRBJ1-1, with TRBD1 identical over 9 bases. The CDR3 sequence is 15 residues long. J gave up 1 base and V 5 bases, and 5 bases lay outside the gene matches. Per the germline V gene, CDR1 is SGHTA and CDR2 is FQGNSA.

The sample holds a few counts of this clonotype. The chain combines TRBV7-9 with TRBJ2-7; tentative D call: TRBD1 (6 bases). CDR1 is SEHNR and CDR2 is FQNEAQ in the germline V gene (reference sequence). Trimming took 3 bases from V and 3 from J, leaving 9 bases between them. This CDR3 comprises 13 residues. The CDR3 protein is CASSFLTGYEQYF. The CDR3 DNA reads as TGTGCCAGCAGCTTCCTGACAGGCTACGAGCAGTACTTC.

V is TRBV2 and J is TRBJ2-7; a possible D gene is TRBD2 (7 bases). The V gene lost 5 bases and the J gene lost 4 bases, with 18 bases spanning the gap. The germline CDR1 and CDR2 sequences are SNHLY and FYNNEI. The length of the CDR3 is 15 residues. CDR3 sequence (DNA): TGTGCCAGCAGTTTCTTTCGGGGGGCAGGTTACGAGCAGTACTTC. Translating gives CASSFFRGAGYEQYF.

This clonotype was detected ten times or more. The CDR3 coding sequence is TGTGCCAGCAGTTTGTATGGAGTACGGGGGCAGAACACTGAAGCTTTCTTT. Amino acids: CASSLYGVRGQNTEAFF. This chain uses TRBV27 with TRBJ1-1, with D possibly TRBD1 on 6 matching bases. The V gene lost 3 bases and the J gene lost 1 base, with 18 bases spanning the gap. Germline CDR1 is MNHEY and CDR2 is SMNVEV (reference sequence). The CDR3 runs 17 residues.

This clonotype was recorded only once. V and J are TRBV29-1 and TRBJ2-3; possibly TRBD2 for D (7 bases). Trimming stripped 3 bases from V and 5 bases from J, with 18 bases between. The length of the CDR3 is 15 residues. The germline gives CDR1 SQVTM, CDR2 ANQGSEA. CDR3 coding DNA: TGCAGCGTTGAGGCTAGGGGGAGGGCCGGAGATACGCAGTATTTT. Its translation: CSVEARGRAGDTQYF.

The chain recombines TRBV28 with TRBJ2-3; 16 nucleotides align to TRBD2. J gave up 7 bases and V 5 bases, and 9 bases lay outside the gene matches. This CDR3 comprises 17 residues. Germline CDR1 MDHEN, CDR2 SYDVKM. The chain's CDR3 is CASSTPGLAGGSYTQYF. The CDR3 region has the DNA TGTGCCAGCAGTACACCGGGACTAGCGGGAGGGTCGTATACGCAGTATTTT.

This clonotype was seen at least ten times. The chain joins TRBV2 to TRBJ1-6; D might be TRBD1 (6 bases). Trimming removed 6 bases from V and 9 bases from J, with 15 bases in between. This CDR3 is built from 14 residues. Germline loops: CDR1 SNHLY, CDR2 FYNNEI. This CDR3 is CASRWTEGGSPLHF. CDR3 bases: TGTGCCAGCAGATGGACAGAGGGAGGTTCACCCCTCCACTTT.

In this sample, this clonotype turned up a few times. The gene calls are TRBV6-2 or TRBV6-3 and TRBJ1-3; D unresolved. The germline V and J ends were trimmed by 10 bases and 0 bases, with 10 bases remaining between them. CDR1 and CDR2 (germline): MNHEY, SVGEGT. This CDR3 spans 13 amino acids. CDR3 amino acids: CATRPVSGNTIYF. DNA for the CDR3: TGTGCCACACGCCCCGTCTCTGGAAACACCATATATTTT.

This chain connects TRBV13 to TRBJ2-7; 8 bases line up with TRBD1. Trimming removed 5 bases from V and 6 bases from J; junction bases left unmatched: 9. CDR3 size: 14 residues. Looked up from germline, CDR1 is PRHDT and CDR2 is FYEKMQ (reference sequence). CDR3 sequence (DNA): TGTGCCAGCAGCACATCAGGGGGCTCATTCGAGCAGTACTTC. This encodes CASSTSGGSFEQYF.

The J gene is TRBJ2-5, the V gene TRBV13; TRBD2 agrees at 14 bases. With V trimmed by 3 bases and J by 2 bases, 5 bases remained unmatched. The length of the CDR3 is 17 residues. Germline V gene data show CDR1 as PRHDT and CDR2 as FYEKMQ (reference sequence). The CDR3 loop reads CASSFGTSGSEQETQYF. The CDR3 region has the DNA TGTGCCAGCAGCTTCGGGACTAGCGGGAGCGAACAAGAGACCCAGTACTTC.

This clonotype turned up a few times. This chain links TRBV19 with TRBJ2-2; TRBD2 agrees at 11 bases. V lost 6 bases and J lost 0; bases outside the gene matches: 3. CDR3 length equals 16 residues. Germline V gene sequence: CDR1 LNHDA, CDR2 SQIVND (reference sequence). The CDR3 DNA reads TGTGCCAGTAGAGGGACTAGCGGATCGAACACCGGGGAGCTGTTTTTT. Translation: CASRGTSGSNTGELFF.

The table lists this clonotype with many counts. The CDR3: CASSLGGTGGAETQYF. The CDR3 region has the DNA TGTGCCAGCAGCTTAGGAGGGACAGGGGGCGCAGAGACCCAGTACTTC. The chain has TRBV7-2 and TRBJ2-5; TRBD1 aligns across 12 bases. The germline gives CDR1 SGHTA, CDR2 FQGNSA. With V trimmed by 1 base and J by 4 bases, 4 bases remained unmatched. CDR3 size: 16 residues.

This clonotype was recorded many times. The chain employs TRBV11-2 and TRBJ1-6; maybe TRBD1 (6 bases). Germline V lookup: CDR1 SGHAT, CDR2 FQNNGV. The CDR3 spans 14 residues. Trimming removed 4 bases at V and 10 bases at J, with 14 bases between. CDR3 in amino acids: CASSSNRVGSPLHF. The CDR3 coding sequence is TGTGCCAGCAGCTCAAACAGGGTTGGATCACCCCTCCACTTT.

The chain uses TRBV28 and TRBJ1-6, with D possibly TRBD1 on 6 matching bases. CDR1 is MDHEN and CDR2 is SYDVKM in the germline V gene. This CDR3 is 16 amino acids long. V was pared by 3 bases and J by 5 bases, with 14 bases between. The CDR3 DNA sequence: TGTGCCAGCAGTTTCCTACAGGGTGCCGATAATTCACCCCTCCACTTT. It specifies CASSFLQGADNSPLHF. The full variable domain, completed using reference TRBV28 and TRBJ1-6, is DVKVTQSSRYLVKRTGEKVFLECVQDMDHENMFWYRQDPGLGLRLIYFSYDVKMKEKGDIPEGYSVSREKKERFSLILESASTNQTSMYLCASSFLQGADNSPLHFGNGTRLTVT.

In the case of this clonotype: The CDR3 carries no conserved terminal phenylalanine or tryptophan, so it likely arises from a read error. The chain links TRBV28 to TRBJ2-7, with D uncertain. Germline assignment: CDR1 MDHEN and CDR2 SYDVKM. V lost 4 bases and J 1 base, leaving 8 bases between the germline ends. CDR3 size: 13 residues. The CDR3 protein is CASSSLGSYEQYS. CDR3 DNA sequence: TGTGCCAGCAGTTCACTCGGTTCCTACGAGCAGTACTCC.

This clonotype was found a few times. CDR3: CASSGPVGDTEAFF. Here the CDR3 DNA reads TGTGCCAGCAGCGGACCGGTCGGGGACACTGAAGCTTTCTTT. This chain joins TRBV3-1 and TRBJ1-1; D gene ambiguous. CDR3 size: 14 residues. Trimming left V 5 bases short and J 3 bases short, with 13 bases between. The germline V gene has CDR1 LGHDT and CDR2 YNNKEL (reference sequence).

This clonotype has more than one count but fewer than ten. The chain recombines TRBV6-1 with TRBJ2-5; 9 nucleotides agree with TRBD1. CDR3 length equals 14 residues. Trimming at V came to 6 bases and at J to 5 bases, leaving 7 bases not matched to a gene. The germline gives CDR1 MNHNS, CDR2 SASEGT. The CDR3 loop is CASSYGQGMETQYF. The CDR3 DNA reads as TGTGCCAGCAGCTACGGACAGGGGATGGAGACCCAGTACTTC.

The J gene is TRBJ2-1, the V gene TRBV6-2 or TRBV6-3; TRBD2 is a possible D gene (5 bases). This CDR3 has 12 residues. Looked up from germline, CDR1 is MNHEY and CDR2 is SVGEGT. Trimming left V 3 bases short and J 9 bases short, with 9 bases between. CDR3 protein: CASSYLLGEQFF. Written as DNA, the CDR3 is TGTGCCAGCAGTTATCTACTAGGTGAGCAGTTCTTC.

This clonotype was recorded a few times. The J gene is TRBJ1-5, the V gene TRBV6-1, with TRBD1 as a possible D gene (5 bases). The CDR3 is 15 amino acids. Trimming shortened V by 6 bases and J by 7 bases, and 19 bases separated the two germline ends. Germline V CDR1 and CDR2: MNHNS, SASEGT. In DNA, the CDR3 is TGTGCCAGCAGCCGCCGGGAGGGGCGCCGGCAGCCCCAGCATTTT. This encodes CASSRREGRRQPQHF.

This clonotype occurred many times. The chain is built from TRBV6-2 or TRBV6-3 and TRBJ1-6; D gene ambiguous. Germline CDR1 and CDR2: MNHEY and SVGEGT. The V end lost 1 base, the J end lost 10 bases, and 2 bases lay between the germline ends. CDR3 length equals 11 residues. The CDR3: CASSYFSPLHF. In DNA, the CDR3 is TGTGCCAGCAGTTACTTCTCACCCCTCCACTTT.

The table lists this clonotype with many counts. The chain combines TRBV27 with TRBJ1-6; D ambiguous. The length of the CDR3 is 14 residues. The germline V gene encodes CDR1 MNHEY and CDR2 SMNVEV (reference sequence). Trimming took 8 bases from V and 5 from J, leaving 13 bases between them. In DNA, the CDR3 is TGTGCCAGCGGGCGGCTCACAGATAATTCACCCCTCCACTTT. This encodes CASGRLTDNSPLHF.

The chain has TRBV19 and TRBJ2-5; 8 nucleotides match TRBD2. The V and J ends lost 7 bases and 0 bases, in that order; junction bases with no gene match: 7. CDR1 LNHDA and CDR2 SQIVND come from the germline V gene (reference sequence). The CDR3 consists of 15 residues. In DNA form, the CDR3 reads TGTGCCAGTAAAGTAGCGGGAAGGTACCAAGAGACCCAGTACTTC. This translates into CASKVAGRYQETQYF.

This clonotype was counted ten times or more. The rearrangement uses TRBV6-1 and TRBJ1-2, with D maybe TRBD1 (6 bases). CDR3 length: 14 amino acids. The germline V gene has CDR1 MNHNS and CDR2 SASEGT. Deletions cut 6 bases from V and 8 bases from J, with 19 bases between. The CDR3 nucleotides are TGTGCCAGCAGCACCGACAGGATGACTGGGGGCTACACCTTC. It specifies CASSTDRMTGGYTF.

This clonotype has more than one count but fewer than ten. The rearrangement joins TRBV7-6 to TRBJ1-4; no clear D. This CDR3 has 14 residues. Germline V gene data show CDR1 as SGHVS and CDR2 as FNYEAQ. Trimming removed 5 bases from V and 0 bases from J, with 7 bases in between. The CDR3 region has the DNA TGTGCCAGCAGCCCGAAGGCAACTAATGAAAAACTGTTTTTT. This gives the protein CASSPKATNEKLFF.

V usage is TRBV7-2 and J usage is TRBJ2-3; D is perhaps TRBD1 (6 bases). The germline V and J ends were trimmed by 1 base and 1 base, with 12 bases remaining between them. Germline V gene lookup returns CDR1 SGHTA and CDR2 FQGNSA. CDR3 size: 16 residues. The CDR3 protein is CASSLVPGAGTDTQYF. For the CDR3, the DNA is TGTGCCAGCAGCTTAGTCCCAGGGGCTGGCACAGATACGCAGTATTTT.

The CDR3 region is CASDTLPVTEAFF. For the CDR3, the DNA is TGTGCCAGCGATACTCTCCCGGTGACTGAAGCTTTCTTT. V usage is TRBV7-9 and J usage is TRBJ1-1; D call uncertain. This CDR3 has 13 amino acids. With 8 bases removed from V and 5 bases from J, the gap between germline ends came to 15 bases. Germline assignment: CDR1 SEHNR and CDR2 FQNEAQ (reference sequence).